This T cell receptor (beta chain) was identified during a study of cytomegalovirus exposure and HLA in healthy donors. Study observations and caveats: The authors later found TCR association rates varying by HLA locus, with DRB1 most and HLA-C fewest.

Healthy donors of bone marrow made up the group. This CDR3 spans 14 amino acids. Germline CDR1 reads SQVTM; CDR2 reads ANQGSEA. After removal of 4 bases from V and 7 bases from J, the junction contained 7 bases not matched to a gene. The PCR used 60 Vbeta and 13 Jbeta primers. The protocol was immunoSEQ multiplex PCR, while the TCRdb copy is restricted to in-frame clones and leaves out a portion. This sample yields approximately 79,000 clones, of which 78% are seen a single time; 5.5% belongs to the top ten. Of note for this clone: Its antigen is not known.

V and J are TRBV29-1 and TRBJ2-1, with 10 bases lining up with TRBD2. Sequencing input: PBMCs. This sequence was found in a male donor in good health and CMV-seropositive. CDR3 sequence: CSVVTGTSVNEQFF. CDR3 nucleotide sequence: TGCAGCGTTGTGACCGGGACTAGCGTTAATGAGCAGTTCTTC.